This T cell receptor beta chain was captured in a study of cytomegalovirus exposure and HLA in healthy donors. The repertoire was sequenced with immunoSEQ multiplex PCR; TCRdb's copy has only in-frame clones and lacks some. The sample lists 130,000 or so clones, approximately 90% occurring once. This clone was recorded only once. This CDR3 comprises 13 residues. The V and J ends lost 4 bases and 3 bases respectively, with 9 bases between them. CDR1 LNHDA and CDR2 SQIVND come from the germline V gene (reference sequence). The receptor's source is a woman under 30 in good health and CMV-seronegative. Sequenced input: PBMCs. J is TRBJ1-2 and V is TRBV19; D unresolved. The DNA of the CDR3 is TGTGCCAGTAGTACACCGGGAGACTATGGCTACACCTTC. This translates into CASSTPGDYGYTF.